These T cell receptor beta chains were read from a single sample in a study of OX40 agonist ivuxolimab in advanced cancers. Method: immunoSEQ multiplex PCR; TCRdb's copy keeps in-frame clones and lacks some. This table has about 76,000 clones, approximately 86% appearing once. The material was CD4+ or CD8+ T cells sorted from blood, obtained in a trial of the OX40 agonist ivuxolimab. The receptors come from an adult with an advanced solid tumor such as melanoma, head and neck, liver or kidney cancer. Both conserved end residues are part of each CDR3. Fields, in order: V gene, J gene, D gene, clone size, CDR3 DNA, CDR3 protein. The D gene is left open where the match is weak. For some rows the clone size is stated as once, few or many, or as a class when expanded; others skip it.

TRBV6-5	TRBJ1-2	-	once	TGTGCCAGCAGTAAACAGCGTAACTATGGCTACACCTTC	CASSKQRNYGYTF
TRBV19	TRBJ1-1	-	-	TGTGCCAGTAGCCCCGGGACAGAAGCTTTCTTT	CASSPGTEAFF
TRBV7-9	TRBJ1-4	-	-	TGTGCCAGCAGCTCCAGGGCGGCTAATGAAAAACTGTTTTTT	CASSSRAANEKLFF
TRBV25-1	TRBJ1-2	-	few	TGTGCCAGCAGCCTGGGGATGGGTAACTATGGCTACACCTTC	CASSLGMGNYGYTF
TRBV5-1	TRBJ1-1	-	-	TGCGCCAGCAGCAAAACCGGGACGGTGAACACTGAAGCTTTCTTT	CASSKTGTVNTEAFF
TRBV6-6	TRBJ1-2	-	-	TGTGCCAGCAGACAGGGTTATGGCTACACCTTC	CASRQGYGYTF
TRBV7-6	TRBJ2-7	-	once	TGTGCCAGCAGCTTAGACGAAGGGGCCTACGAGCAGTACTTC	CASSLDEGAYEQYF
TRBV6-6	TRBJ1-4	-	few	TGTGCCAGCAGCGGGGTTCAGGAAAAACTGTTTTTT	CASSGVQEKLFF
TRBV7-2	TRBJ2-2	TRBD1	-	TGTGCCAGCAGCTTAGTGGGGACAGGGCAGAACACCGGGGAGCTGTTTTTT	CASSLVGTGQNTGELFF
TRBV7-2	TRBJ1-3	-	-	TGTGCCAGCAGCTTCGGGGAAGCGGGGGGAAACACCATATATTTT	CASSFGEAGGNTIYF
TRBV2	TRBJ2-3	-	-	TGTGCCACGGCCGACGGGACGCGCACAGATACGCAGTATTTT	CATADGTRTDTQYF
TRBV2	TRBJ1-5	-	-	TGTGCCAGCAGGGACCAAAGGGCGCCCCAGCATTTT	CASRDQRAPQHF
TRBV18	TRBJ1-1	-	-	TGTGCCAGCTCACCACCGGCGGGCACTGAAGCTTTCTTT	CASSPPAGTEAFF
TRBV11-3	TRBJ2-1	TRBD2	-	TGTGCCAGCAGCCTTCGGACTAGCGGGGGGACAAAGCAGTTCTTC	CASSLRTSGGTKQFF
TRBV12-5	TRBJ1-1	-	-	TGTGCTAGTGCCCTTGGGGGGATGAACACTGAAGCTTTCTTT	CASALGGMNTEAFF
TRBV2	TRBJ2-3	TRBD1	-	TGTGCCGGGACACAGGGGGCCATCACAGATACGCAGTATTTT	CAGTQGAITDTQYF
TRBV7-2	TRBJ2-2	-	-	TGTGCCAGCAGCTTAGGTGCCGGGGAGCTGTTTTTT	CASSLGAGELFF
TRBV6-5	TRBJ1-2	-	-	TGTGCCAGCAGTTTGGACCGCTATGGCTACACCTTC	CASSLDRYGYTF
TRBV28	TRBJ2-5	TRBD1	once	TGTGCCAGCAGTTCAATGGACAGGGGGCGAGAGACCCAGTACTTC	CASSSMDRGRETQYF
TRBV5-1	TRBJ2-3	-	-	TGCGCCAGCAGCTGGATCGGGGAGAGCACAGATACGCAGTATTTT	CASSWIGESTDTQYF
TRBV7-8	TRBJ1-4	TRBD1	-	TGTGCCAGCAGCCTCCAGGGGGGGTGGACTAATGAAAAACTGTTTTTT	CASSLQGGWTNEKLFF
TRBV7-3	TRBJ1-6	-	few	TGTGCCAGCAGCTGGTCCGGGGTTAGTTCACCCCTCCACTTT	CASSWSGVSSPLHF
TRBV28	TRBJ1-2	TRBD1	-	TGTGCCAGCAGTTTACATGGAAAGGGGGCGGCTGGCTACACCTTC	CASSLHGKGAAGYTF
TRBV4-3	TRBJ2-1	-	-	TGCGCCAGCAGCCACCACGAGGGGGTGGGGAGGAATGAGCAGTTCTTC	CASSHHEGVGRNEQFF
TRBV6-5	TRBJ2-1	-	-	TGTGCCAGCAGTTATTCTACAGAGTACAATGAGCAGTTCTTC	CASSYSTEYNEQFF
TRBV30	TRBJ2-7	-	once	TGTGCCTGGAGGAAGGTGAGGATACGGGAGGAGCAGTACTTC	CAWRKVRIREEQYF
TRBV7-6	TRBJ2-3	TRBD1	once	TGTGCCAGCAGCGAGCGACAGGGGGCATTGGGTACGCAGTATTTT	CASSERQGALGTQYF
TRBV18	TRBJ1-1	-	-	TGTGCCAGCTCACCGGGCAGGGGCGGTAACACTGAAGCTTTCTTT	CASSPGRGGNTEAFF
TRBV5-8	TRBJ2-6	-	-	TGTGCCAGCAGCTTGCGAGCCAGCCGCTCTGGGGCCAACGTCCTGACTTTC	CASSLRASRSGANVLTF
TRBV5-6	TRBJ2-5	TRBD1	-	TGTGCCAGCAGCCCCTGGACAGGTGGGGGAGAGACCCAGTACTTC	CASSPWTGGGETQYF
TRBV11-2	TRBJ2-3	-	few	TGTGCCAGCAGCTTAAGAGGAGGGGGCTTGACAGATACGCAGTATTTT	CASSLRGGGLTDTQYF
TRBV19	TRBJ1-6	-	-	TGTGCCAGTAGTCCGGGGAGGACGCGGTCACCCCTCCACTTT	CASSPGRTRSPLHF
TRBV29-1	TRBJ2-3	-	-	TGCAGCGTTCGCGAAGGGTCAGATACGCAGTATTTT	CSVREGSDTQYF
TRBV7-2	TRBJ1-1	-	-	TGTGCCAGCAGCGGTACAGGGCCGGGGAACACTGAAGCTTTCTTT	CASSGTGPGNTEAFF
TRBV19	TRBJ2-3	TRBD2	-	TGTGCCAGTAGTGTCGGGACTAGCGGGGGCCCTAGCACAGATACGCAGTATTTT	CASSVGTSGGPSTDTQYF
TRBV7-9	TRBJ1-2	-	few	TGTGCCAGCAGCAACCGGGACTATGGCTACACCTTC	CASSNRDYGYTF
TRBV6-6	TRBJ1-2	TRBD1	-	TGTGCCAGCAGTTACGAGACAGGGGTAGACTATGGCTACACCTTC	CASSYETGVDYGYTF
TRBV11-2	TRBJ2-4	TRBD1	once	TGTGCCAGCAGCTTCGGACAGGGGAGTGCCAAAAACATTCAGTACTTC	CASSFGQGSAKNIQYF
TRBV4-1	TRBJ1-1	-	-	TGCGCCAGCAGCCTGGGACGGCAGAACACTGAAGCTTTCTTT	CASSLGRQNTEAFF
TRBV11-2	TRBJ2-2	-	-	TGTGCCAGCAGCTCCTCTAAGAACACCGGGGAGCTGTTTTTT	CASSSSKNTGELFF
TRBV5-1	TRBJ1-1	-	-	TGCGCCAGCAGCCTCACGGTCGGTGTTATGGACACTGAAGCTTTCTTT	CASSLTVGVMDTEAFF
TRBV6-1	TRBJ1-5	TRBD1	few	TGTGCCAGCAGAAACAGGGGATACGGGCCCCAGCATTTT	CASRNRGYGPQHF
TRBV7-3	TRBJ1-1	-	-	TGTGCCAGCAGCGTGGGCCCGAACACTGAAGCTTTCTTT	CASSVGPNTEAFF
TRBV28	TRBJ1-2	-	-	TGTGCCAGCATCCATAAAAAGGGCGTGGAGGGCGGCTACACCTTC	CASIHKKGVEGGYTF
TRBV6-1	TRBJ1-1	-	-	TGTGCCAGCAGGCAAATGAACACTGAAGCTTTCTTT	CASRQMNTEAFF
TRBV7-6	TRBJ1-1	-	-	TGTGCCAGCAGCACGACCCCCGGACAAGCTTTCTTT	CASSTTPGQAFF
TRBV18	TRBJ1-2	-	-	TGTGCCAGCTCACCAGGCGCGATAGAGGGCTACACCTTC	CASSPGAIEGYTF
TRBV10-2	TRBJ2-2	-	-	TGCGCCAGCAGGGGGGGTCTTACCGGGGAGCTGTTTTTT	CASRGGLTGELFF
TRBV6-5	TRBJ2-1	TRBD1	-	TGTGCCAGCAGACCGGACCCGACAGGGATGAATGAGCAGTTCTTC	CASRPDPTGMNEQFF
TRBV2	TRBJ1-5	-	few	TGTGCCAGCAGTGAACAGGAGGGGTTTCAGCCCCAGCATTTT	CASSEQEGFQPQHF
TRBV25-1	TRBJ1-5	-	-	TGTGCCAGATGTCGAGGGGCAGGCAATCAGCCCCAGCATTTT	CARCRGAGNQPQHF
TRBV19	TRBJ1-5	-	-	TGTGCCAGTAGTATAGAGGGGGCAGGCCTCGCGCGGCCCCAGCATTTT	CASSIEGAGLARPQHF
TRBV30	TRBJ2-7	-	-	TGTGCCTGTCCCATCGATAGGTCGGGGGAGCAGTACTTC	CACPIDRSGEQYF
TRBV28	TRBJ1-6	-	-	TGTGCCAGCAGTTTATCCCAGAATTCACCCCTCCACTTT	CASSLSQNSPLHF
TRBV30	TRBJ1-4	TRBD1	once	TGTGCCTTAGGGACAGGCGGGAATGAAAAACTGTTTTTT	CALGTGGNEKLFF
TRBV18	TRBJ1-2	TRBD1	-	TGTGCCAGCTCATCCGGGACAGGGAAGCTGAACACCTTC	CASSSGTGKLNTF
TRBV6-5	TRBJ1-1	-	-	TGTGCCAGCAGCCCGAAGGGTGGGATCACTGAAGCTTTCTTT	CASSPKGGITEAFF
TRBV30	TRBJ2-1	-	-	TGTGCCGCCTCGACTAGGAGCCCCTACAATGAGCAGTTCTTC	CAASTRSPYNEQFF
TRBV7-2	TRBJ2-2	-	-	TGTGCCAGCAGCGGTCCGGGACAAAACACCGGGGAGCTGTTTTTT	CASSGPGQNTGELFF
TRBV7-2	TRBJ1-3	-	once	TGTGCCAGCAGCTTAGGGCCAGGTAGTGGAAACACCATATATTTT	CASSLGPGSGNTIYF